The clone carrying this T cell receptor beta chain has a handful of counts. Antigen unknown. Quantitative 5'-RACE with molecular barcodes produced the TCR beta libraries. TCRdb independently ran MiXCR on the 5' RACE reads; one entry per CDR3 protein. The sample includes some 800,000 distinct CDR3 sequences, 12% seen only once; the top ten take 0.45% to 0.6%. The sample comes from a study of CD8 T cells in ankylosing spondylitis. Study results and limitations: Seven to nine highly homologous variants made up a TCR beta motif, and this motif appeared characteristic of ankylosing spondylitis blood. The authors reported significant enrichment of disease-linked clones in matched ankylosing spondylitis synovial fluid. Prior literature has documented some motif variants in synovial fluid and blood from reactive arthritis. A CD8+ phenotype characterized the disease-linked clones, which were relatively rare in peripheral blood.

V was pared by 4 bases and J by 3 bases, with 5 bases of the junction left unmatched. From germline, CDR1 is DFQATT and CDR2 SNEGSKA (reference sequence). CDR3 length equals 15 residues. The rearrangement links TRBV20-1 to TRBJ2-1, with 11 nucleotides matching TRBD2. The material sequenced was blood, either unsorted or a sorted T cell fraction (not recorded which). The receptor's source is a male donor with ankylosing spondylitis. The CDR3 sequence is CSAKLAGDIYNEQFF. The CDR3 DNA sequence: TGCAGTGCTAAACTAGCGGGGGACATCTACAATGAGCAGTTCTTC.